This TCR beta chain was captured by sequencing in a study of CD8+CD57+ T cells in acquired aplastic anemia. This CDR3 has 13 residues. The V and J ends lost 3 bases and 10 bases respectively, with 15 bases between them. TCR beta VDJ combinations and CDR3 sequences were profiled from genomic DNA. Each CDR3 protein gets one entry after TCRdb re-called the reads with MiXCR. Among about 150,000 distinct CDR3 sequences, roughly 40% were seen once, and the ten largest hold under 9%. This sequence was found in a human donor in good health, serving as a control. The specimen was sorted CD4+, CD8+, or CD8+CD57+ T cells (not recorded which) from PBMCs. This chain links TRBV12-3 or TRBV12-4 with TRBJ1-2, with D perhaps TRBD1 (5 bases). This chain's CDR3 is CASSLGRVSDYTF. CDR3 in DNA: TGTGCCAGCAGTTTGGGCAGGGTGTCTGACTACACCTTC.